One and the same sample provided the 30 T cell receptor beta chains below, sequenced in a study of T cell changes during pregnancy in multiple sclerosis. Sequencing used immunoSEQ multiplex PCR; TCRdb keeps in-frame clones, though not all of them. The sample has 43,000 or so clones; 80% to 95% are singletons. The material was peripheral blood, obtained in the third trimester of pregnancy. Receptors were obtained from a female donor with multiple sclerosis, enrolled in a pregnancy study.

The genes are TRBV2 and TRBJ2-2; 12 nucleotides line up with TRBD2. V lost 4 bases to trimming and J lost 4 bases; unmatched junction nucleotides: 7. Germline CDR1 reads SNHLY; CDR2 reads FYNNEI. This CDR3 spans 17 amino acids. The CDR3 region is CASSATSGRTPTGELFF. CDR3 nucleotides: TGTGCCAGCAGTGCGACTAGCGGGAGAACCCCCACCGGGGAGCTGTTTTTT.

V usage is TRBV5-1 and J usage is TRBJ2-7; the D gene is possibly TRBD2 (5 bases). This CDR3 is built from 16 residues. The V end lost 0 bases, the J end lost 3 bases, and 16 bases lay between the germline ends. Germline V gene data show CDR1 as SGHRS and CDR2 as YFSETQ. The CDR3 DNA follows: TGCGCCAGCAGCTTGGGAGGGCCGGGGTTGATCTACGAGCAGTACTTC. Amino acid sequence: CASSLGGPGLIYEQYF.

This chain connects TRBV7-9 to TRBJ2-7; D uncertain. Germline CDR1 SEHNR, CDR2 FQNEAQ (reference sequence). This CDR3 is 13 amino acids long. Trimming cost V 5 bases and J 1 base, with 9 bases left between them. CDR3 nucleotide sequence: TGTGCCAGCAGCCTACCAAATTCCTACGAGCAGTACTTC. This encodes CASSLPNSYEQYF. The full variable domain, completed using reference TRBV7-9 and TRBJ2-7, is DTGVSQNPRHKITKRGQNVTFRCDPISEHNRLYWYRQTLGQGPEFLTYFQNEAQLEKSRLLSDRFSAERPKGSFSTLEIQRTEQGDSAMYLCASSLPNSYEQYFGPGTRLTVT.

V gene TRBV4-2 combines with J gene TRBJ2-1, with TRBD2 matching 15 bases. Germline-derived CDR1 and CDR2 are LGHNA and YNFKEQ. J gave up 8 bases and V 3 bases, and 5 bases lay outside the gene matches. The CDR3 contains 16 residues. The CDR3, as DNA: TGTGCCAGCAGCCACGGACTAGCGGGAGGGAGCCATGAGCAGTTCTTC. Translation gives CASSHGLAGGSHEQFF.

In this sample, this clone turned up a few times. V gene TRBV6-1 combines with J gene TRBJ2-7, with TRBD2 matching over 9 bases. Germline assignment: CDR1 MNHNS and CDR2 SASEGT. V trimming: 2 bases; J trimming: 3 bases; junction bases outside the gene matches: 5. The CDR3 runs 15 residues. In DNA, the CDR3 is TGTGCCAGCAGTGAACTCAGCGGGGGGAACTACGAGCAGTACTTC. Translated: CASSELSGGNYEQYF.

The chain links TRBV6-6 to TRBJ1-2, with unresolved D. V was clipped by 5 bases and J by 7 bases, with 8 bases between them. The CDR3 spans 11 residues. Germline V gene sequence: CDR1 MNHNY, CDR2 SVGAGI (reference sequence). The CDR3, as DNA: TGTGCCAGCAGTCCCCAGGCTGGCTACACCTTC. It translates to CASSPQAGYTF.

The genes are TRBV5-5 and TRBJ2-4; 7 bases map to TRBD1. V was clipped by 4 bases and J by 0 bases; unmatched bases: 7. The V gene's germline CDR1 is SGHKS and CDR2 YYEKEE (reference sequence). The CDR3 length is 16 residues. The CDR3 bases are TGTGCCAGCAGCCGTCAGGGGGATCTAGCCAAAAACATTCAGTACTTC. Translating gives CASSRQGDLAKNIQYF.

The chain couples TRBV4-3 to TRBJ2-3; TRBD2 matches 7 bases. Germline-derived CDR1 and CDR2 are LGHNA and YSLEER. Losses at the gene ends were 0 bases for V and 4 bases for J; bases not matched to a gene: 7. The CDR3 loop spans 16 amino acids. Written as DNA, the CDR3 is TGCGCCAGCAGCCAAGATGGGGAGGGCCCCCCAGATACGCAGTATTTT. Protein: CASSQDGEGPPDTQYF.

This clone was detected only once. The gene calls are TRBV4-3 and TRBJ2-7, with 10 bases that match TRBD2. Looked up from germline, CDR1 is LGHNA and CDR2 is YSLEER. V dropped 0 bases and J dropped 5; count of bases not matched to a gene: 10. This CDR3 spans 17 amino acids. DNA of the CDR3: TGCGCCAGCAGCCAAGATACCGCTACTAGCGGGACCCACGAGCAGTACTTC. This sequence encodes CASSQDTATSGTHEQYF.

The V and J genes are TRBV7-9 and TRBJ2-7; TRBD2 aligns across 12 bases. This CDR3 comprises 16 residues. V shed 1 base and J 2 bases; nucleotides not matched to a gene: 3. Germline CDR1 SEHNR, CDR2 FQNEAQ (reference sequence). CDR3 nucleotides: TGTGCCAGCAGCTTAGTACTAGCGGGAGGAGCCTACGAGCAGTACTTC. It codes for CASSLVLAGGAYEQYF.

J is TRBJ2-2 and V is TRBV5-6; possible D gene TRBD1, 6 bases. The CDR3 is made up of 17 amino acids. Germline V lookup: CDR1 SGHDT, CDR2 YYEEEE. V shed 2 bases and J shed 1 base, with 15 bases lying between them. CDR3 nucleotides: TGTGCCAGCAGCTTCCGCAGGGGTAACCTGAACACCGGGGAGCTGTTTTTT. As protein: CASSFRRGNLNTGELFF.

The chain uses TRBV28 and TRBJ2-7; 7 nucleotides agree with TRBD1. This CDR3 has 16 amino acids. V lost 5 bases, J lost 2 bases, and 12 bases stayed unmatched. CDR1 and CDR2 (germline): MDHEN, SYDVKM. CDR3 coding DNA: TGTGCCAGCAGTGTCCCCCCCGGGACAGCACCCTACGAGCAGTACTTC. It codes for CASSVPPGTAPYEQYF.

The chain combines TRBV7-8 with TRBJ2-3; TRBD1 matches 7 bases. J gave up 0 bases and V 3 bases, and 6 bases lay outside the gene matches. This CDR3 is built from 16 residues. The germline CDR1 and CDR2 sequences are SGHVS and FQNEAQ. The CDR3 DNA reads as TGTGCCAGCAGCTTTACAACAGGGGCGAGCACAGATACGCAGTATTTT. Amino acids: CASSFTTGASTDTQYF.

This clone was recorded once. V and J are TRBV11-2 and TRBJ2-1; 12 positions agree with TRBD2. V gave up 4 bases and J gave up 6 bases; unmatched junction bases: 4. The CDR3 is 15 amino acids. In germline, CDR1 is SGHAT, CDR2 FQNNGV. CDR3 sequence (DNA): TGTGCCAGCAGCTCGAAGACTAGCGGGAGCAATGAGCAGTTCTTC. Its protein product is CASSSKTSGSNEQFF.

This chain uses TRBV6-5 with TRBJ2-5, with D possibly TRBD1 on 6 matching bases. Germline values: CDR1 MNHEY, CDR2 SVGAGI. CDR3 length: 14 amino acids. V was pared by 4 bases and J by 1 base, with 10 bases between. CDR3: CASSLTGPQETQYF. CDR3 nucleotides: TGTGCCAGCAGTTTGACAGGCCCCCAAGAGACCCAGTACTTC.

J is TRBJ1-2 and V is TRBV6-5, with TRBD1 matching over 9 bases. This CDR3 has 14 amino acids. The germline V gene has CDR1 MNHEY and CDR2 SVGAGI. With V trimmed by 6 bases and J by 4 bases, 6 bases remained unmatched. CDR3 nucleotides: TGTGCCAGCAGAACGACAGGGGGAATCTATGGCTACACCTTC. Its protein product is CASRTTGGIYGYTF.

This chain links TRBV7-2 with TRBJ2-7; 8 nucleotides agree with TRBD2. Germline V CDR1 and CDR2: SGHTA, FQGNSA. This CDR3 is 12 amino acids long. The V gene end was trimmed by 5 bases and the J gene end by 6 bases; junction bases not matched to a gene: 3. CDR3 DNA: TGTGCCAGCAGCGATGGGACTAGCGAGCAGTACTTC. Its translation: CASSDGTSEQYF. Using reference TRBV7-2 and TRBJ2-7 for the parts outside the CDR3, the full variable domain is GAGVSQSPSNKVTEKGKDVELRCDPISGHTALYWYRQSLGQGLEFLIYFQGNSAPDKSGLPSDRFSAERTGGSVSTLTIQRTQQEDSAVYLCASSDGTSEQYFGPGTRLTVT.

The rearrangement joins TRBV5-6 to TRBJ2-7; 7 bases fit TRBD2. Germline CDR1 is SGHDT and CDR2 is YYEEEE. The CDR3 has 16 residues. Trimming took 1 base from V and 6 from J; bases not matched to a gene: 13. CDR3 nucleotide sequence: TGTGCCAGCAGCTTGTGGGGGGGGTCCCCTCGAAGCGAGCAGTACTTC. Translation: CASSLWGGSPRSEQYF.

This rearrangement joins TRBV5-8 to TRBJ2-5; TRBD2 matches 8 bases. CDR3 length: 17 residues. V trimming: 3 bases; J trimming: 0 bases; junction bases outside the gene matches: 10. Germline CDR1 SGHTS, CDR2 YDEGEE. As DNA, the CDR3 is TGTGCCAGCAGCTCGGGACTAGTGAGTGGGTACCAAGAGACCCAGTACTTC. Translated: CASSSGLVSGYQETQYF.

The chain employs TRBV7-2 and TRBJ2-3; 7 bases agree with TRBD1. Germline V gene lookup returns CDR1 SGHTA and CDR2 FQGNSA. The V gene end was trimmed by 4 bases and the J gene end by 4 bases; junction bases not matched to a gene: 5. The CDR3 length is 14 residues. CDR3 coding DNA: TGTGCCAGCAGCTCAGGGGGACGGTCAGATACGCAGTATTTT. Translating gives CASSSGGRSDTQYF.

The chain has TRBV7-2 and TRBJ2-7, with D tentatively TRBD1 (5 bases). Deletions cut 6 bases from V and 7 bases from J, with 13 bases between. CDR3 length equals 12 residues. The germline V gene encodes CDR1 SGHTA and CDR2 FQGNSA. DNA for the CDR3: TGTGCCAGCAGTCTAGGGGTAGGGGAGCAGTACTTC. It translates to CASSLGVGEQYF. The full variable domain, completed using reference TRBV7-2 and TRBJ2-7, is GAGVSQSPSNKVTEKGKDVELRCDPISGHTALYWYRQSLGQGLEFLIYFQGNSAPDKSGLPSDRFSAERTGGSVSTLTIQRTQQEDSAVYLCASSLGVGEQYFGPGTRLTVT.

The CDR3 sequence is CASSQVNNQPQHF. In DNA, the CDR3 is TGCGCCAGCAGCCAAGTAAATAATCAGCCCCAGCATTTT. The J gene is TRBJ1-5, the V gene TRBV4-1, with D hard to call. The germline V and J ends were trimmed by 1 base and 4 bases, with 5 bases remaining between them. Germline loops: CDR1 MGHRA, CDR2 YSYEKL. The CDR3 is 13 amino acids.

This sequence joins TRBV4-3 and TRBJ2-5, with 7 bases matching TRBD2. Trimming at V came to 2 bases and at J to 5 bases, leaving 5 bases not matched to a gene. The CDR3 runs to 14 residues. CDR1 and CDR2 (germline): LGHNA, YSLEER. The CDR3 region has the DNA TGCGCCAGCAGCCAAAAGCGGGGTTGGGAGACCCAGTACTTC. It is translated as CASSQKRGWETQYF.

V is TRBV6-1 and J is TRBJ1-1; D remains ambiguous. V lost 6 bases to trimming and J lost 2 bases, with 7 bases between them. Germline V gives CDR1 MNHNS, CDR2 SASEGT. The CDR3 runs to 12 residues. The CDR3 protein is CASREGNTEAFF. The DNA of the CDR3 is TGTGCCAGCAGGGAGGGAAACACTGAAGCTTTCTTT.

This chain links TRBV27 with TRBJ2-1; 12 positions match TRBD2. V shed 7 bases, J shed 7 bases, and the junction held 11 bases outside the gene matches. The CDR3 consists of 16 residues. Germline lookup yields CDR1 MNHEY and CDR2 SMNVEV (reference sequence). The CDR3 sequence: CASTSLAGGLQNEQFF. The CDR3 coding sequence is TGTGCCAGCACCTCTCTAGCGGGAGGGCTACAAAATGAGCAGTTCTTC.

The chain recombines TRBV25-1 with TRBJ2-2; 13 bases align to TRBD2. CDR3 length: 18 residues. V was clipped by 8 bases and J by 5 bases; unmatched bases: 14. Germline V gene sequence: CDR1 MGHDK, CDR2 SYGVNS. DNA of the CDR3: TGTGCCAGCGCTCAACCCACTAGCGGGAGGGCGGGAACCGGGGAGCTGTTTTTT. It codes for CASAQPTSGRAGTGELFF.

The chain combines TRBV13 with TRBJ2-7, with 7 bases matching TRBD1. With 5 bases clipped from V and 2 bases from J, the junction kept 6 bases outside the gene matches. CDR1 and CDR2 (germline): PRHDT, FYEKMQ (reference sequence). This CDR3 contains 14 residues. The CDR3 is CASSASGTAYEQYF. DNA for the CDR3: TGTGCCAGCAGCGCCTCCGGGACAGCCTACGAGCAGTACTTC.

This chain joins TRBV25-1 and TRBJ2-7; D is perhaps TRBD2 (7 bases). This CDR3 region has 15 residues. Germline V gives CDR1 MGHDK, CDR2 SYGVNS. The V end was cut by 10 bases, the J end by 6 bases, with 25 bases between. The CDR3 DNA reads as TGTGCCACCAAAAGGGTTGGGGGGGCTTCCGGCGAGCAGTACTTC. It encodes CATKRVGGASGEQYF.

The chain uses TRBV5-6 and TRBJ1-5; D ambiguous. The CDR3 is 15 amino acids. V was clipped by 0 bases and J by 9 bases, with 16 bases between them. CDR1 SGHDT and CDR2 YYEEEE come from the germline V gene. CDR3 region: CASSLEAGPESPQHF. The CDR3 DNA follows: TGTGCCAGCAGCTTGGAAGCAGGCCCCGAGTCGCCCCAGCATTTT.

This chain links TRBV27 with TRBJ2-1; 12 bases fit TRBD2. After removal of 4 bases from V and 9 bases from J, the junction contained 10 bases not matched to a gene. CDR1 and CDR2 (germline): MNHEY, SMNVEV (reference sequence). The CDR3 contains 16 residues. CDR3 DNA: TGTGCCAGCAGTTCGGGACTAGCGGGTAGGGGGGGTGAGCAGTTCTTC. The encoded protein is CASSSGLAGRGGEQFF.